Listed here are 21 T cell receptor beta chains from one sample, sequenced in a study of spatial heterogeneity in lung cancer. TCRdb re-derived calls from the 5' RACE reads in MiXCR, one entry per CDR3 protein. The profile shows some 87,000 distinct CDR3 sequences, roughly 9.5% of them singletons. The time point denotes: sample taken at primary tumor resection. TCRs were sequenced from unsorted whole RNA of tumor, nontumor lung or PBMC. The input for sequencing was PBMCs, taken at surgery. The receptors shown here come from a male donor with early-stage non-small cell lung cancer.

This clonotype came up a few times. CDR3 bases: TGCAGTGCTAGAGATCTCGTTAACACTGAAGCTTTCTTT. This encodes CSARDLVNTEAFF. The genes are TRBV20-1 and TRBJ1-1; D not resolved. V gave up 0 bases and J gave up 2 bases, with 7 bases separating them. There are 13 residues in the CDR3. Germline values: CDR1 DFQATT, CDR2 SNEGSKA (reference sequence).

The gene calls are TRBV3-1 and TRBJ1-1; perhaps TRBD1 as D (5 bases). Between the trimmed V and J ends, which lost 5 bases and 4 bases, there was a span of 14 bases. This CDR3 comprises 14 residues. Germline CDR1 LGHDT, CDR2 YNNKEL (reference sequence). CDR3 in DNA: TGTGCCAGCAGCTCTACCGCCGGGGGCACTGAAGCTTTCTTT. It encodes CASSSTAGGTEAFF.

This clonotype was detected ten times or more. The chain couples TRBV10-3 to TRBJ2-7; 7 bases map to TRBD2. With 6 bases clipped from V and 10 bases from J, the junction kept 6 bases outside the gene matches. This CDR3 is built from 11 residues. Germline CDR1 ENHRY, CDR2 SYGVKD. The CDR3 region has the DNA TGTGCCATCAGGCGGGGAGGGCTTCAGTACTTC. Translation: CAIRRGGLQYF.

This clonotype was detected many times. The chain is built from TRBV2 and TRBJ2-4; 10 positions agree with TRBD2. The CDR3 consists of 12 residues. The V gene end was trimmed by 6 bases and the J gene end by 11 bases; junction bases not matched to a gene: 4. CDR1 and CDR2 (germline): SNHLY, FYNNEI. The CDR3 loop is CASRSSGRVQYF. DNA for the CDR3: TGTGCCAGCAGGTCAAGCGGGAGGGTTCAGTACTTC.

This sequence joins TRBV29-1 and TRBJ2-3, with D tentatively TRBD2 (5 bases). The CDR3 consists of 13 residues. Germline V gene sequence: CDR1 SQVTM, CDR2 ANQGSEA. V dropped 7 bases and J dropped 0 bases, with 11 bases sitting between them. CDR3 nucleotide sequence: TGCAGCGCCAAGGGCGGGAGCACAGATACGCAGTATTTT. This gives the protein CSAKGGSTDTQYF.

V and J are TRBV18 and TRBJ2-1; TRBD2 matches at 12 bases. CDR3 size: 15 residues. V lost 6 bases to trimming and J lost 3 bases; unmatched junction nucleotides: 3. Per germline, CDR1 KGHSH and CDR2 LQKENI. The CDR3 region is CASSQTSGGYNEQFF. CDR3 DNA sequence: TGTGCCAGCTCGCAGACTAGCGGGGGCTACAATGAGCAGTTCTTC.

This clonotype was recorded at least ten times. The chain couples TRBV27 to TRBJ1-1, with unresolved D. V lost 6 bases and J lost 0, with 11 bases in between. CDR3 length equals 14 residues. Looked up from germline, CDR1 is MNHEY and CDR2 is SMNVEV (reference sequence). CDR3 nucleotides: TGTGCCAGCAGAGCTTTTCGGATGAACACTGAAGCTTTCTTT. Encoded protein: CASRAFRMNTEAFF.

This clonotype was counted ten times or more. The chain combines TRBV20-1 with TRBJ1-1; possible D gene TRBD1, 5 bases. The CDR3 has 13 amino acids. The germline V gene encodes CDR1 DFQATT and CDR2 SNEGSKA (reference sequence). Trimming removed 3 bases from V and 1 base from J, with 9 bases in between. The CDR3 DNA is TGCAGTGCTAGCTGGACAAGGAACACTGAAGCTTTCTTT. It is translated as CSASWTRNTEAFF.

This clonotype was seen many times. The chain links TRBV2 to TRBJ2-3; D gene ambiguous. Per the germline V gene, CDR1 is SNHLY and CDR2 is FYNNEI. This CDR3 comprises 12 residues. The V end lost 2 bases, the J end lost 4 bases, and 4 bases lay between the germline ends. Written as DNA, the CDR3 is TGTGCCAGCAGTGAATGGGCAGATACGCAGTATTTT. It codes for CASSEWADTQYF.

This clonotype was recorded many times. The chain links TRBV10-2 to TRBJ1-5; D remains ambiguous. V was trimmed by 3 bases and J by 1 base, leaving 4 bases between them. Germline V CDR1 and CDR2: WSHSY, SAAADI. The CDR3 loop spans 13 amino acids. The CDR3 sequence is CASSDRSNQPQHF. The CDR3 bases are TGCGCCAGCAGTGACCGGAGCAATCAGCCCCAGCATTTT.

The sample holds a few counts of this clonotype. The chain couples TRBV5-4 to TRBJ2-1; no clear D gene. The V and J ends lost 3 bases and 4 bases respectively, with 14 bases between them. This CDR3 region has 15 residues. Germline V gene lookup returns CDR1 SGHNT and CDR2 YYREEE (reference sequence). The DNA of the CDR3 is TGTGCCAGCAGCTCCTCCGTGACTGGGTACAATGAGCAGTTCTTC. Translation: CASSSSVTGYNEQFF.

This clonotype was found many times. CDR3 sequence reads: CSVEPDRAPSTEAFF. The CDR3 DNA reads as TGCAGCGTTGAGCCGGACAGGGCGCCCTCCACTGAAGCTTTCTTT. The chain joins TRBV29-1 to TRBJ1-1; 8 bases agree with TRBD1. Germline CDR1 is SQVTM and CDR2 is ANQGSEA. The V segment lost 3 bases and the J segment 4 bases; nucleotides outside the gene matches: 10. This CDR3 is built from 15 residues.

The genes are TRBV28 and TRBJ1-1, with D perhaps TRBD1 (6 bases). Trimming cost V 6 bases and J 7 bases, with 12 bases left between them. CDR3 length: 12 residues. Germline CDR1 and CDR2: MDHEN and SYDVKM. Here the CDR3 DNA reads TGTGCCAGCAGAGTACAGGGCCTTGAAGCTTTCTTT. It yields the protein CASRVQGLEAFF.

The chain carries TRBV7-3 and TRBJ2-1; no reliable D call. Trimming shortened V by 2 bases and J by 0 bases, and 8 bases separated the two germline ends. This CDR3 has 15 amino acids. Per germline, CDR1 SGHTA and CDR2 FQGTGA. This CDR3 is CASSLLPSSYNEQFF. For the CDR3, the DNA is TGTGCCAGCAGCTTACTACCGAGCTCCTACAATGAGCAGTTCTTC. The full variable domain, in which reference TRBV7-3 and TRBJ2-1 provide the parts outside the CDR3, is GAGVSQTPSNKVTEKGKYVELRCDPISGHTALYWYRQSLGQGPEFLIYFQGTGAADDSGLPNDRFFAVRPEGSVSTLKIQRTERGDSAVYLCASSLLPSSYNEQFFGPGTRLTVL.

The chain employs TRBV20-1 and TRBJ2-7, with a possible D match to TRBD1 (6 bases). The germline gives CDR1 DFQATT, CDR2 SNEGSKA (reference sequence). CDR3 length: 14 amino acids. Trimming pared 2 bases from V and 2 bases from J, leaving 13 bases between. Written as DNA, the CDR3 is TGCAGTGCTAGAAAGACAGGCTCTCCCTACGAGCAGTACTTC. Protein: CSARKTGSPYEQYF.

This rearrangement joins TRBV5-4 to TRBJ2-5, with TRBD2 matching over 7 bases. The germline CDR1 and CDR2 sequences are SGHNT and YYREEE (reference sequence). V lost 0 bases, J lost 3 bases, and 5 bases stayed unmatched. The CDR3 sequence is 15 residues long. CDR3 amino acids: CASSLGLAAEETQYF. The CDR3 DNA is TGTGCCAGCAGCTTGGGACTAGCCGCGGAAGAGACCCAGTACTTC.

A few counts support this clonotype. V is TRBV29-1 and J is TRBJ2-1; tentatively, D is TRBD1 (6 bases). CDR3 length: 13 amino acids. Germline V gene data show CDR1 as SQVTM and CDR2 as ANQGSEA. V lost 7 bases, J lost 2 bases, and 12 bases lay in between. The CDR3 DNA reads TGCAGCGCCACACAGGGTGCCTACAATGAGCAGTTCTTC. Translating it yields CSATQGAYNEQFF.

This clonotype has at least ten counts. The chain employs TRBV3-1 and TRBJ2-7, with D possibly matching TRBD2 (5 bases). The CDR3 consists of 12 residues. The V and J ends lost 3 bases and 6 bases respectively, with 9 bases between them. CDR1 and CDR2 from the germline V gene are LGHDT and YNNKEL (reference sequence). CDR3 coding DNA: TGTGCCAGCAGCCAGGGGAGAAGCGAGCAGTACTTC. It encodes CASSQGRSEQYF.

V and J are TRBV29-1 and TRBJ1-1, with 9 positions matching TRBD1. CDR1 SQVTM and CDR2 ANQGSEA come from the germline V gene. V dropped 7 bases and J dropped 1; count of bases not matched to a gene: 7. There are 14 residues in the CDR3. The CDR3 reads CSADRGQGNTEAFF. The CDR3, as DNA: TGCAGCGCCGATCGGGGACAGGGGAACACTGAAGCTTTCTTT.

This clonotype has at least ten counts. The chain recombines TRBV3-1 with TRBJ2-2, with 9 bases that match TRBD1. CDR1 and CDR2 from the germline V gene are LGHDT and YNNKEL (reference sequence). The CDR3 contains 15 residues. Trimming at V came to 0 bases and at J to 4 bases, leaving 0 bases not matched to a gene. The CDR3 loop is CASSQEDRGTGELFF. DNA of the CDR3: TGTGCCAGCAGCCAAGAGGACAGGGGCACCGGGGAGCTGTTTTTT.

This clonotype was counted only a few times. This chain uses TRBV7-2 with TRBJ2-3; the match to TRBD2 covers 7 bases. Germline V gene sequence: CDR1 SGHTA, CDR2 FQGNSA. The J segment lost 7 bases and the V segment lost 4 bases, leaving 5 bases of the junction unmatched. This CDR3 is built from 13 residues. The CDR3 DNA reads as TGTGCCAGCAGCTCCTCGAGCGGGAATACGCAGTATTTT. Translated, it gives CASSSSSGNTQYF.